The 29 T cell receptor beta chains listed next were all sequenced from one sample in a study of T-cell reconstitution after alpha-beta-depleted transplantation in children. Unique molecular identifiers were used to barcode this TCRbeta library. TCRdb analysed the PCR reads with MiXCR anew, one entry per CDR3 protein. The table includes 700,000 to 850,000 distinct CDR3 sequences, about 15% detected once. This material consisted of PBMCs, mostly from graft donor cells, taken 360 days after TCRalphabeta/CD19-depleted stem cell transplant. The receptors stem from a male patient younger than 18 who had a stem cell transplant for acute lymphoblastic leukemia, so the T cells may come from the graft donor.

The chain employs TRBV30 and TRBJ2-7, with 8 positions matching TRBD2. Losses at the gene ends were 2 bases for V and 5 bases for J; bases not matched to a gene: 8. Germline V lookup: CDR1 GTSNPN, CDR2 SVGIG (reference sequence). The CDR3 is 14 residues long. The CDR3 here is CAWSTGGVKNEQYF. In DNA, the CDR3 is TGTGCCTGGAGTACGGGAGGGGTTAAGAACGAGCAGTACTTC.

In this sample, this clonotype turned up a few times. The chain is built from TRBV29-1 and TRBJ2-3; D is unclear. V dropped 6 bases and J dropped 4 bases, with 11 bases sitting between them. This CDR3 spans 12 amino acids. Germline values: CDR1 SQVTM, CDR2 ANQGSEA. CDR3 sequence reads: CSVRTTPDTQYF. The CDR3 bases are TGCAGCGTCCGAACCACCCCAGATACGCAGTATTTT.

The J gene is TRBJ2-1, the V gene TRBV20-1; D may be TRBD2 (6 bases). The germline gives CDR1 DFQATT, CDR2 SNEGSKA (reference sequence). The ends were cut back, 0 bases at V and 8 bases at J, with 26 bases in the middle. The length of the CDR3 is 18 residues. CDR3: CSARDSGHLGEVGDEQFF. The CDR3 region has the DNA TGCAGTGCTAGAGACTCTGGTCATTTGGGGGAGGTAGGCGATGAGCAGTTCTTC.

The genes are TRBV6-5 and TRBJ1-1; 7 bases agree with TRBD1. V shed 0 bases, J shed 1 base, and the junction held 2 bases outside the gene matches. Germline loops: CDR1 MNHEY, CDR2 SVGAGI. The CDR3 consists of 15 residues. This CDR3 is CASSYSAGGNTEAFF. The CDR3 DNA is TGTGCCAGCAGTTACTCTGCAGGGGGGAACACTGAAGCTTTCTTT.

The chain recombines TRBV24-1 with TRBJ2-3; 14 bases agree with TRBD2. The length of the CDR3 is 16 residues. In germline, CDR1 is KGHDR, CDR2 SFDVKD. The J segment lost 1 base and the V segment lost 7 bases, leaving 3 bases of the junction unmatched. CDR3 nucleotide sequence: TGTGCCACCAGAGGACTAGCGGGAGGTTGCACAGATACGCAGTATTTT. Protein product: CATRGLAGGCTDTQYF.

The chain combines TRBV15 with TRBJ2-5; the D gene could be TRBD1 or TRBD2 (5 bases each). The CDR3 contains 14 residues. V lost 1 base and J 4 bases, leaving 10 bases between the germline ends. CDR1 is LNHNV, CDR2 YYDKDF, per germline (reference sequence). CDR3 DNA: TGTGCCACCAGCAGAGGTGGGACGGGAGAGACCCAGTACTTC. Its translation: CATSRGGTGETQYF.

This clonotype turned up a few times. The chain employs TRBV12-5 and TRBJ2-7; no clear D gene. This CDR3 region has 14 residues. Between the trimmed V and J ends, which lost 1 base and 4 bases, there was a span of 11 bases. Germline CDR1 and CDR2: LGHNT and FRNRAP. The CDR3 loop is CASGLGPERYEQYF. The CDR3 DNA is TGTGCTAGTGGTTTGGGACCCGAAAGGTACGAGCAGTACTTC.

This chain joins TRBV29-1 and TRBJ2-6; D gene unclear. Trimming cost V 6 bases and J 0 bases, with 12 bases left between them. In germline, CDR1 is SQVTM, CDR2 ANQGSEA. The CDR3 totals 15 residues. DNA for the CDR3: TGCAGCGTGTCCGCCGCAGGCTCTGGGGCCAACGTCCTGACTTTC. Its protein product is CSVSAAGSGANVLTF.

Turning to this clonotype: Just one base apart from a much larger clone, this may be a read error. The chain combines TRBV7-9 with TRBJ2-3; 8 bases are a match to TRBD1. The CDR3 length is 16 residues. Germline V gives CDR1 SEHNR, CDR2 FQNEAQ (reference sequence). V gave up 5 bases and J gave up 5 bases; unmatched junction bases: 12. The CDR3 protein is CASSRNRTGRKDTQYF. The DNA for the CDR3 is TGTGCCAGCAGCCGAAATCGGACAGGGAGGAAAGATACGCAGTATTTT.

This clonotype was observed a few times. This chain joins TRBV25-1 and TRBJ1-6; unclear D gene. Germline values: CDR1 MGHDK, CDR2 SYGVNS. The germline V and J ends were trimmed by 2 bases and 10 bases, with 9 bases remaining between them. CDR3 size: 13 residues. For the CDR3, the DNA is TGTGCCAGCAGTGAACGGGGTGGATCACCCCTCCACTTT. Residues: CASSERGGSPLHF.

This clonotype was found a few times. J is TRBJ2-1 and V is TRBV7-9; 10 bases are shared with TRBD2. The germline CDR1 and CDR2 sequences are SEHNR and FQNEAQ (reference sequence). The ends lost 2 bases at V and 5 bases at J; junction bases unmatched: 6. The length of the CDR3 is 16 residues. DNA of the CDR3: TGTGCCAGCAGCTTATCTAGCGGGAGTGTTGACAATGAGCAGTTCTTC. It encodes CASSLSSGSVDNEQFF.

This clonotype was seen only a few times. The chain links TRBV5-1 to TRBJ1-3; TRBD1 aligns across 7 bases. This CDR3 region has 15 residues. The germline CDR1 and CDR2 sequences are SGHRS and YFSETQ. J gave up 2 bases and V 0 bases, and 2 bases lay outside the gene matches. CDR3 in DNA: TGCGCCAGCAGCTTGGTAGGGACAGCTGGAAACACCATATATTTT. This encodes CASSLVGTAGNTIYF.

This clonotype was counted a few times. The V call is TRBV25-1, the J call TRBJ2-3; possible D gene TRBD1, 6 bases. Germline V gene lookup returns CDR1 MGHDK and CDR2 SYGVNS. Trimming cost V 4 bases and J 6 bases, with 14 bases left between them. This CDR3 is 14 amino acids long. The CDR3 DNA reads as TGTGCCAGCAGTGGGGTTGGGGGCGGCGATACGCAGTATTTT. Translation gives CASSGVGGGDTQYF. The complete variable domain, with remaining parts taken from reference TRBV25-1 and TRBJ2-3, reads EADIYQTPRYLVIGTGKKITLECSQTMGHDKMYWYQQDPGMELHLIHYSYGVNSTEKGDLSSESTVSRIRTEHFPLTLESARPSHTSQYLCASSGVGGGDTQYFGPGTRLTVL.

The rearrangement uses TRBV29-1 and TRBJ1-1; weak D call: TRBD1 (6 bases). CDR1 is SQVTM and CDR2 is ANQGSEA in the germline V gene. The V end was cut by 7 bases, the J end by 3 bases, with 15 bases between. The CDR3 has 13 residues. The CDR3 coding sequence is TGCAGCGCGCGGGGACAACCAGACACTGAAGCTTTCTTT. This codes for CSARGQPDTEAFF.

J is TRBJ2-1 and V is TRBV9; TRBD2 matches 10 bases. The CDR3 consists of 18 residues. V lost 3 bases to trimming and J lost 4 bases; unmatched junction nucleotides: 13. Germline CDR1 is SGDLS and CDR2 is YYNGEE. The chain's CDR3 is CASSETFGLAGVYNEQFF. The CDR3 DNA sequence: TGTGCCAGCAGCGAGACCTTCGGGCTAGCGGGAGTATACAATGAGCAGTTCTTC.

In this sample, this clonotype turned up a few times. V is TRBV7-3 and J is TRBJ2-1, with D uncertain. V lost 2 bases and J 8 bases, leaving 13 bases between the germline ends. This CDR3 comprises 14 residues. CDR1 SGHTA and CDR2 FQGTGA come from the germline V gene. The CDR3 DNA reads TGTGCCAGCAGCTTATCGGGTGTGGTCGATGAGCAGTTCTTC. Amino acid sequence: CASSLSGVVDEQFF.

The V gene is TRBV6-6, the J gene TRBJ2-3; D is unresolved. The CDR3 is made up of 12 amino acids. CDR1 is MNHNY and CDR2 is SVGAGI in the germline V gene (reference sequence). The ends were cut back, 9 bases at V and 1 base at J, with 8 bases in the middle. The CDR3: CASFGGTDTQYF. CDR3 nucleotide sequence: TGTGCCAGTTTTGGGGGCACAGATACGCAGTATTTT.

The sample holds a few counts of this clonotype. V and J are TRBV12-3 or TRBV12-4 and TRBJ1-2; unclear D gene. The CDR3 sequence is 14 residues long. Trimming took off 4 bases at V and 7 bases at J, with 16 bases between the two ends. CDR3 protein: CASSSNGVLAGYTF. In DNA, the CDR3 is TGTGCCAGCAGTTCTAACGGGGTCCTCGCTGGCTACACCTTC.

This chain uses TRBV14 with TRBJ2-4, with unresolved D. Looked up from germline, CDR1 is SGHDN and CDR2 is FVKESK. Trimming shortened V by 2 bases and J by 0 bases, and 5 bases separated the two germline ends. The length of the CDR3 is 14 residues. The CDR3 coding sequence is TGTGCCAGCAGCCAATTCTCAGCCAAAAACATTCAGTACTTC. Its protein is CASSQFSAKNIQYF. The whole variable domain, remainder taken from reference TRBV14 and TRBJ2-4, is EAGVTQFPSHSVIEKGQTVTLRCDPISGHDNLYWYRRVMGKEIKFLLHFVKESKQDESGMPNNRFLAERTGGTYSTLKVQPAELEDSGVYFCASSQFSAKNIQYFGAGTRLSVL.

The genes are TRBV18 and TRBJ2-4; TRBD1 agrees at 8 bases. The germline gives CDR1 KGHSH, CDR2 LQKENI. Trimming cost V 4 bases and J 7 bases; bases outside gene matches: 6. This CDR3 is 14 amino acids long. The CDR3 bases are TGTGCCAGCTCACAAATCGGACAGGGTAACATTCAGTACTTC. Its protein is CASSQIGQGNIQYF.

The sample holds many counts of this clonotype. The rearrangement uses TRBV5-1 and TRBJ1-2; D may be TRBD1 (5 bases). Trimming removed 0 bases from V and 6 bases from J, with 12 bases in between. From germline, CDR1 is SGHRS and CDR2 YFSETQ. This CDR3 is 14 amino acids long. In DNA, the CDR3 is TGCGCCAGCAGCTTGGGATCAGGGCCTAATGGCTACACCTTC. Protein product: CASSLGSGPNGYTF.

The rearrangement links TRBV5-1 to TRBJ2-5; D might be TRBD1 (6 bases). The CDR3 totals 15 residues. Looked up from germline, CDR1 is SGHRS and CDR2 is YFSETQ. Deletions cut 2 bases from V and 3 bases from J, with 14 bases between. This CDR3 is CASSLQGLEKETQYF. As DNA, the CDR3 is TGCGCCAGCAGCTTACAGGGATTGGAGAAAGAGACCCAGTACTTC. Full variable domain (missing parts from reference TRBV5-1 and TRBJ2-5): KAGVTQTPRYLIKTRGQQVTLSCSPISGHRSVSWYQQTPGQGLQFLFEYFSETQRNKGNFPGRFSGRQFSNSRSEMNVSTLELGDSALYLCASSLQGLEKETQYFGPGTRLLVL.

The V call is TRBV12-3 or TRBV12-4, the J call TRBJ2-1; D not resolved. V dropped 4 bases and J dropped 8 bases, with 6 bases sitting between them. The CDR3 consists of 11 residues. CDR3: CASSSVYEQFF. In DNA form, the CDR3 reads TGTGCCAGCAGTTCGGTCTATGAGCAGTTCTTC.

There are a few counts of this clonotype. As DNA, the CDR3 is TGTGCCAGCAGTTTTTGGGACTACCAAGAGACCCAGTACTTC. It is translated as CASSFWDYQETQYF. The V gene is TRBV12-3 or TRBV12-4, the J gene TRBJ2-5; perhaps TRBD2 as D (6 bases). Between the trimmed V and J ends, which lost 3 bases and 0 bases, there was a span of 8 bases. The CDR3 contains 14 residues.

The J gene is TRBJ2-1, the V gene TRBV24-1; D not resolved. The length of the CDR3 is 16 residues. The V end lost 3 bases, the J end lost 8 bases, and 19 bases lay between the germline ends. In germline, CDR1 is KGHDR, CDR2 SFDVKD. The CDR3 coding sequence is TGTGCCACCAGTGATGCAGCCATGGATATTACATATGAGCAGTTCTTC. This translates into CATSDAAMDITYEQFF.

The sample holds a few counts of this clonotype. V and J are TRBV7-3 and TRBJ2-1; tentatively, D is TRBD2 (5 bases). The CDR3 has 15 residues. Germline lookup yields CDR1 SGHTA and CDR2 FQGTGA. V lost 5 bases to trimming and J lost 5 bases, with 16 bases between them. The DNA for the CDR3 is TGTGCCAGCAGCCTGGACCGGGAAGTCCACAATGAGCAGTTCTTC. Its protein is CASSLDREVHNEQFF.

This clonotype was detected only a few times. The V gene is TRBV7-9, the J gene TRBJ2-1; TRBD2 agrees at 9 bases. The germline V gene has CDR1 SEHNR and CDR2 FQNEAQ (reference sequence). This CDR3 spans 14 amino acids. V lost 5 bases to trimming and J lost 8 bases; unmatched junction nucleotides: 7. The CDR3 DNA sequence: TGTGCCAGCAGCCTGTTACTAGCGGGCCATGAGCAGTTCTTC. Protein: CASSLLLAGHEQFF. The whole variable domain, filled in from reference TRBV7-9 and TRBJ2-1, reads DTGVSQNPRHKITKRGQNVTFRCDPISEHNRLYWYRQTLGQGPEFLTYFQNEAQLEKSRLLSDRFSAERPKGSFSTLEIQRTEQGDSAMYLCASSLLLAGHEQFFGPGTRLTVL.

In this sample, this clonotype turned up a few times. The V gene is TRBV29-1, the J gene TRBJ1-5; D call uncertain. This CDR3 contains 13 residues. V was cut by 0 bases and J by 4 bases, with 7 bases left in between. The germline gives CDR1 SQVTM, CDR2 ANQGSEA. The CDR3 here is CSVEDYPNQPQHF. The CDR3 coding sequence is TGCAGCGTTGAAGATTACCCAAATCAGCCCCAGCATTTT.

This clonotype was seen a few times. The chain couples TRBV9 to TRBJ1-5; the D gene is possibly TRBD1 (6 bases). The CDR3 totals 15 residues. Per the germline V gene, CDR1 is SGDLS and CDR2 is YYNGEE. Between the trimmed V and J ends, which lost 0 bases and 3 bases, there was a span of 10 bases. The CDR3 here is CASSVGWTVNQPQHF. CDR3 bases: TGTGCCAGCAGCGTAGGGTGGACAGTCAATCAGCCCCAGCATTTT.